This TCR beta chain was captured by sequencing in a study of cytomegalovirus exposure and HLA in healthy donors. Study-wide results and limits: TCR beta V segments were, for the most part, productive about 90% or about 30% of the time in an earlier analysis.

All the people who gave samples were healthy bone marrow donors. PCR amplification relied on 60 Vbeta primers (plus 13 Jbeta primers). Profiled with immunoSEQ multiplex PCR; TCRdb holds only in-frame clones, not every one. In the table there are approximately 290,000 clones, about 80% of which are singletons. To note about this clone: Its antigen is undetermined.

The CDR3 totals 16 residues. With V trimmed by 1 base and J by 7 bases, 5 bases remained unmatched. The germline V gene encodes CDR1 LNHDA and CDR2 SQIVND (reference sequence). The origin of this receptor is a girl aged 2-15 years in good health and CMV-seronegative. The V and J genes are TRBV19 and TRBJ2-1; 12 nucleotides agree with TRBD1. Sequenced material: PBMCs. CDR3 nucleotides: TGTGCCAGTAGTATAGGGGACAGGGGGCTGGTGAATGAGCAGTTCTTC. It encodes CASSIGDRGLVNEQFF.